This T cell receptor beta chain comes out of a study of cytomegalovirus exposure and HLA in healthy donors. Samples came from healthy bone marrow donors. Donors counted as nominally healthy when sampled, yet unrecorded immune exposures were likely. As to this clone: Antigen unknown.

PCR involved 60 Vbeta and 13 Jbeta primers. Produced via immunoSEQ multiplex PCR; TCRdb's table is partial and in-frame only. Altogether 35,000 or so clones are present, roughly 81% being singletons, with the ten largest covering about 9.3%. Study-level findings and limits: Overall, under 200 TCR beta chains were annotated as cytomegalovirus-associated. It was assumed in the presence/absence analyses that sequencing depth was roughly uniform across donors.

Germline V gene data show CDR1 as SGHRS and CDR2 as YFSETQ. Trimming cost V 4 bases and J 0 bases, with 14 bases left between them. The CDR3 has 17 amino acids. The sequence was obtained from a woman aged 40 to 55 in good health and CMV-seronegative. Input material: PBMCs. The V call is TRBV5-1, the J call TRBJ1-6; D perhaps matches TRBD1 (5 bases). This CDR3 reads CASSRQSRSSYNSPLHF. DNA of the CDR3: TGCGCCAGCAGCCGACAGTCGAGGAGCTCCTATAATTCACCCCTCCACTTT.